Presented here are 22 T cell receptor beta chains from one specimen sequenced in a study of regulatory T cells in long-lasting Graves disease. Construction of TCR beta libraries relied on iRepertoire HTBI primers and on Arm-PCR targeting CDR3 regions. Each CDR3 protein is one row after TCRdb ran MiXCR on the multiplex PCR reads. Seen here are hundreds of thousands of distinct CDR3 sequences, roughly 15% observed once, and the top ten hold 18%. Time point reported: newly diagnosed GD, antithyroid drugs for less than 3 months. Scientists built the TCR library using RNA that was extracted from PBMCs. This same sample was also taken into another study, of T cells in Graves' hyperthyroidism and ophthalmopathy.

Here the sequenced sample was peripheral blood mononuclear cells (PBMCs), taken at new diagnosis, from a patient treated with antithyroid drugs. These receptors were collected from a woman in her thirties with Graves disease.

This clonotype was found a few times. The rearrangement joins TRBV11-2 to TRBJ2-7, with D unclear. V lost 1 base to trimming and J lost 3 bases, with 10 bases between them. CDR3 length: 14 residues. The germline CDR1 and CDR2 sequences are SGHAT and FQNNGV. The CDR3 region has the DNA TGTGCCAGCAGCTTAGCGGGTCCGCTCTACGAGCAGTACTTC. It encodes CASSLAGPLYEQYF.

As to this clonotype: Being one base from a much bigger clone, this may be a read error. J is TRBJ2-1 and V is TRBV20-1; 7 nucleotides line up with TRBD2. After removal of 1 base from V and 1 base from J, the junction contained 13 bases not matched to a gene. CDR3 size: 18 residues. Germline V gene sequence: CDR1 DFQATT, CDR2 SNEGSKA (reference sequence). The CDR3, as DNA: TGCAGTGCTAGAGGGCTAGCGGAAGGGCCTGAATCCTACAATGAGCAGTTCTTC. Its protein product is CSARGLAEGPESYNEQFF.

This chain joins TRBV27 and TRBJ2-7; 7 bases line up with TRBD1. The germline CDR1 and CDR2 sequences are MNHEY and SMNVEV (reference sequence). This CDR3 region has 14 residues. Trimming cost V 7 bases and J 3 bases; bases outside gene matches: 9. CDR3 loop: CASTSRDRLYEQYF. The DNA of the CDR3 is TGTGCCAGCACTAGCCGGGACAGACTCTACGAGCAGTACTTC.

This clonotype was seen ten or more times. A junction boundary mismatches the germline segment, possibly from a read error. The rearrangement links TRBV29-1 to TRBJ1-2, with 7 bases that match TRBD1. CDR1 SQVTM and CDR2 ANQGSEA come from the germline V gene. This CDR3 is built from 11 residues. For the CDR3, the DNA is TGCAGCGTTGTCCTTCTGGGACAGACCATCTTC. It codes for CSVVLLGQTIF. Drawing the rest from reference TRBV29-1 and TRBJ1-2, the complete variable domain is SAVISQKPSRDICQRGTSLTIQCQVDSQVTMMFWYRQQPGQSLTLIATANQGSEATYESGFVIDKFPISRPNLTFSTLTVSNMSPEDSSIYLCSVVLLGQTIFGSGTRLTVV.

This clonotype was seen more than once but under ten times. The V call is TRBV19, the J call TRBJ2-3; 7 bases align to TRBD1. Germline V gene lookup returns CDR1 LNHDA and CDR2 SQIVND (reference sequence). V shed 6 bases, J shed 0 bases, and the junction held 6 bases outside the gene matches. The length of the CDR3 is 15 residues. This CDR3 reads CASRERGPSTDTQYF. CDR3 sequence (DNA): TGTGCCAGTAGAGAAAGGGGGCCGAGCACAGATACGCAGTATTTT.

This clonotype has at least ten counts. The V call is TRBV7-2, the J call TRBJ2-1; D unresolved. This CDR3 has 14 amino acids. Germline V lookup: CDR1 SGHTA, CDR2 FQGNSA. Trimming left V 5 bases short and J 4 bases short, with 12 bases between. The CDR3 loop reads CASSRVGNYNEQFF. The CDR3 region has the DNA TGTGCCAGCAGCCGAGTAGGAAATTACAATGAGCAGTTCTTC.

This clonotype was counted ten times or more. J is TRBJ2-1 and V is TRBV20-1; possibly TRBD1 for D (5 bases). The CDR3 length is 14 residues. Trimming cost V 3 bases and J 8 bases, with 17 bases left between them. The germline V gene encodes CDR1 DFQATT and CDR2 SNEGSKA (reference sequence). CDR3 sequence (DNA): TGCAGTGCTAGGACAGACAAGGGGTTGTATGAGCAGTTCTTC. Its protein product is CSARTDKGLYEQFF.

To note about this clonotype: Compared with germline, one end of the junction differs, possibly owing to a read error. The CDR3 spells CASSQEGQGPYEQYF. Written as DNA, the CDR3 is TGTGCCAGCAGCCAAGAGGGCCAGGGACCGTACGAGCAGTACTTC. The chain uses TRBV4-1 and TRBJ2-7; D might be TRBD1 or TRBD2, each matching 5 bases. The length of the CDR3 is 15 residues. Germline V CDR1 and CDR2: MGHRA, YSYEKL.

V is TRBV3-1 and J is TRBJ2-3, with a tentative D call TRBD2 (6 bases). Germline V gene data show CDR1 as LGHDT and CDR2 as YNNKEL (reference sequence). V gave up 3 bases and J gave up 4 bases, with 23 bases separating them. CDR3 length: 18 amino acids. CDR3: CASSQGGLGTYGADTQYF. The CDR3 DNA reads as TGTGCCAGCAGCCAGGGGGGACTCGGGACCTACGGCGCAGATACGCAGTATTTT.

This clonotype has ten or more counts. One end of the junction fails to match germline, which may point to a read error. The J gene is TRBJ2-7, the V gene TRBV7-2, with a tentative D call TRBD2 (5 bases). CDR1 SGHTA and CDR2 FQGNSA come from the germline V gene. There are 18 residues in the CDR3. CDR3 protein: CASSLAAAGGSRIYEQYF. CDR3 DNA sequence: TGTGCCAGCAGTTTAGCCGCCGCGGGCGGTTCTAGGATCTACGAGCAGTACTTC.

J is TRBJ1-5 and V is TRBV20-1; D unresolved. This CDR3 comprises 12 residues. V was pared by 1 base and J by 3 bases, with 4 bases between. CDR1 and CDR2 (germline): DFQATT, SNEGSKA (reference sequence). The CDR3 sequence: CSARVPNQPQHF. The CDR3 DNA reads TGCAGTGCTAGAGTTCCCAATCAGCCCCAGCATTTT.

This clonotype was observed a handful of times. The chain has TRBV5-5 and TRBJ1-2, with a possible D match to TRBD1 (6 bases). V lost 4 bases and J 1 base, leaving 20 bases between the germline ends. The germline CDR1 and CDR2 sequences are SGHKS and YYEKEE (reference sequence). The CDR3 sequence is 17 residues long. CDR3 sequence: CASSNTGTPTVNYGYTF. The CDR3 nucleotides are TGTGCCAGCAGCAACACCGGGACACCGACAGTTAACTATGGCTACACCTTC.

This clonotype showed up just a few times. This rearrangement joins TRBV10-3 to TRBJ2-5; TRBD2 matches 7 bases. Germline lookup yields CDR1 ENHRY and CDR2 SYGVKD. J was trimmed by 5 bases and V by 10 bases; bases with no gene match: 4. The CDR3 is 11 residues long. In nucleotides, the CDR3 is TGTGCCAGCGGGAGAGCGGAGACCCAGTACTTC. This gives the protein CASGRAETQYF.

This clonotype has ten or more counts. This chain joins TRBV2 and TRBJ2-5; 10 bases map to TRBD2. Germline V gene data show CDR1 as SNHLY and CDR2 as FYNNEI. Germline trimming cut 9 bases from V and 5 bases from J; bases unmatched to any gene: 15. CDR3 length: 16 amino acids. The CDR3 spells CASLKMGLAGVETQYF. The DNA of the CDR3 is TGTGCCAGTCTAAAAATGGGTCTAGCGGGAGTGGAGACCCAGTACTTC. Based on the CDR3 plus reference TRBV2 and TRBJ2-5, the full variable domain is EPEVTQTPSHQVTQMGQEVILRCVPISNHLYFYWYRQILGQKVEFLVSFYNNEISEKSEIFDDQFSVERPDGSNFTLKIRSTKLEDSAMYFCASLKMGLAGVETQYFGPGTRLLVL.

This clonotype has just a few counts. Its ends do not fully match the called genes, so a read error is possible. The V call is TRBV28, the J call TRBJ1-2; 10 bases map to TRBD1. The CDR3 is 15 residues long. Germline CDR1 reads MDHEN; CDR2 reads SYDVKM. The CDR3 spells CASSTPGQGTYGYTF. The CDR3 DNA is TGCGCCAGCAGTACCCCGGGACAGGGGACCTATGGCTACACCTTC.

This clonotype has at least ten counts. The gene calls are TRBV6-2 or TRBV6-3 and TRBJ2-5; 7 nucleotides line up with TRBD1. The J segment lost 1 base and the V segment lost 0 bases, leaving 5 bases of the junction unmatched. Germline V gene data show CDR1 as MNHEY and CDR2 as SVGEGT. This CDR3 is built from 16 residues. The chain's CDR3 is CASSYSRGLIQETQYF. CDR3 DNA sequence: TGTGCCAGCAGTTACTCGAGGGGGCTCATCCAAGAGACCCAGTACTTC.

This clonotype was counted only a few times. The chain combines TRBV7-3 with TRBJ2-2; 8 nucleotides line up with TRBD1. Losses at the gene ends were 1 base for V and 4 bases for J; bases not matched to a gene: 11. This CDR3 is 18 amino acids long. From germline, CDR1 is SGHTA and CDR2 FQGTGA. CDR3: CASSLIGQGGMTTGELFF. Written as DNA, the CDR3 is TGTGCCAGCAGCTTAATAGGACAGGGAGGAATGACCACCGGGGAGCTGTTTTTT.

The J gene is TRBJ2-7, the V gene TRBV4-1; no clear D gene. Trimming pared 2 bases from V and 1 base from J, leaving 9 bases between. CDR3 length: 14 residues. CDR1 is MGHRA, CDR2 YSYEKL, per germline. This chain's CDR3 is CASSQLEKSYEQYF. The CDR3 region has the DNA TGCGCCAGCAGCCAACTGGAGAAATCCTACGAGCAGTACTTC.

This clonotype has just a few counts. The chain couples TRBV7-9 to TRBJ2-5; 7 bases map to TRBD2. From germline, CDR1 is SEHNR and CDR2 FQNEAQ (reference sequence). The CDR3 runs 13 residues. Trimming cost V 3 bases and J 5 bases; bases outside gene matches: 3. The CDR3 sequence: CASSFTSEETQYF. CDR3 DNA: TGTGCCAGCAGCTTTACTAGCGAGGAGACCCAGTACTTC.

This clonotype occurred many times. V is TRBV6-1 and J is TRBJ1-2, with D perhaps TRBD1 (5 bases). CDR1 is MNHNS, CDR2 SASEGT, per germline. The CDR3 loop spans 16 amino acids. The V end lost 1 base, the J end lost 4 bases, and 16 bases lay between the germline ends. CDR3 amino acids: CASSEGGQPLTYGYTF. Here the CDR3 DNA reads TGTGCCAGCAGTGAAGGGGGCCAACCGCTTACCTATGGCTACACCTTC.

The table lists this clonotype with a few counts. V gene TRBV11-2 combines with J gene TRBJ2-2; D is possibly TRBD1 or TRBD2 (7 bases each). Germline lookup yields CDR1 SGHAT and CDR2 FQNNGV. The CDR3 contains 17 residues. V was clipped by 5 bases and J by 0 bases, with 16 bases between them. The CDR3 DNA reads as TGTGCCAGCAGCCCCCTGGGGGGGACAGCGAACACCGGGGAGCTGTTTTTT. Translated, it gives CASSPLGGTANTGELFF.

The chain joins TRBV7-9 to TRBJ1-6, with D hard to call. The germline V gene encodes CDR1 SEHNR and CDR2 FQNEAQ (reference sequence). V lost 1 base, J lost 4 bases, and 8 bases lay in between. The CDR3 totals 15 residues. The CDR3 DNA follows: TGTGCCAGCAGCTTAGGCGGGGAGTATAATTCACCCCTCCACTTT. Its translation is CASSLGGEYNSPLHF.